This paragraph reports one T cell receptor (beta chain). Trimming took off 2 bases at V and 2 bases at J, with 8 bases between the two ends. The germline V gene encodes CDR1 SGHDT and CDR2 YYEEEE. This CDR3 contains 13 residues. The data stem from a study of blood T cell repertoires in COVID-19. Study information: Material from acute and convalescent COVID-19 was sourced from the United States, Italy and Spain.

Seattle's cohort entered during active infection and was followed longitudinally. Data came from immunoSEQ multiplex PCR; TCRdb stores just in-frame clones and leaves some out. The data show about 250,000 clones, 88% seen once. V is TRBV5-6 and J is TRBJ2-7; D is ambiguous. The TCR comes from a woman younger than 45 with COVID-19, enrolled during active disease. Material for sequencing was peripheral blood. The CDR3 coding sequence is TGTGCCAGCAGCTTTGCTCCGGCCTACGAGCAGTACTTC. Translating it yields CASSFAPAYEQYF. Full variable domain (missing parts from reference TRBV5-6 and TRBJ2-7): DAGVTQSPTHLIKTRGQQVTLRCSPKSGHDTVSWYQQALGQGPQFIFQYYEEEERQRGNFPDRFSGHQFPNYSSELNVNALLLGDSALYLCASSFAPAYEQYFGPGTRLTVT.